This T cell receptor (beta chain) was identified in a study of technical replicates of blood from a handful of donors. Data came from immunoSEQ multiplex PCR; TCRdb stores just in-frame clones and leaves some out. This sample yields tens of thousands of clones, of which approximately 94% are seen a single time; about 0.26% belongs to the top ten. The CDR3 spans 17 residues. The V end was cut by 5 bases, the J end by 9 bases, with 26 bases between. Germline V gene sequence: CDR1 SEHNR, CDR2 FQNEAQ (reference sequence). The TCR sequence derives from a human donor in good health. What was sequenced was T cells isolated from PBMCs. The chain uses TRBV7-9 and TRBJ2-1; D is possibly TRBD2 (6 bases). The CDR3 coding sequence is TGTGCCAGCAGCAGACCGCGGGGCAGGTCCCCTCTAAGTGAGCAGTTCTTC. Encoded protein: CASSRPRGRSPLSEQFF.